What follows is one T cell receptor beta chain and its context. This clone was recorded a few times. The target of this receptor is not known. The sample holds no much larger clone one base away, and base qualities are not on file. Library creation used the immunoSEQ multiplex PCR assay. TCRdb holds this immuneACCESS table with in-frame rearrangements only. Some clones are missing; in checked studies, unresolved V genes explain under half, and the rest has no known cause. The sample records around 46,000 clones, less than 35% of which are singletons. The ten top clones hold 2.9% of the sample. The data were obtained in a study of tumour-infiltrating T cells in Burkitt lymphoma (TCRdb year 2020). Regarding the complete study: The Burkitt lymphoma cohort included 80 to 85 patients and covered every epidemiological subtype of the disease. TCR repertoire data were compared against clinical outcome, and productive clonality predicted overall survival and progression-free survival independently of established prognostic factors such as age at diagnosis. General conclusions and limits of the study: Several public clonotypes shared across numerous Burkitt lymphoma patients were found, and shared tumour neoantigen selection absent from diffuse large B-cell lymphoma was thereby suggested.

Its CDR3 holds 14 amino acids, cysteine through phenylalanine. The kept DNA is CDR3 alone, 42 bases in frame from the first base. Per the germline V gene, SGHVS is the CDR1 and FQNEAQ is the CDR2. The junction shows trimming of 3 bases on V and 4 bases on J, plus 13 bases between the germline ends. This receptor was obtained from a human donor with Burkitt lymphoma. The chain uses TRBV7-8 and TRBJ2-7; D gene: possibly TRBD1, on 6 matching bases. Source material: tumor tissue. The CDR3 loop reads CASSFLGTQYEQYF. The bases are TGTGCCAGCAGCTTCCTCGGGACACAATACGAGCAGTACTTC.